Listed below are T cell receptor beta chains from one sample, sequenced in a study of blood T cell repertoires in COVID-19. Using immunoSEQ multiplex PCR, the repertoire was profiled, and TCRdb retains in-frame clones only, with some absent. The sample has about 120,000 clones, 88% seen once; the top ten hold 1.5%. Sequencing used peripheral blood. The receptors were sampled from a human donor in a cohort sampled during active COVID-19. Each CDR3 is given with its conserved first and last residue. The D gene is left open where the match is weak. A row's size may be missing; if present it is once, few, many or a size class.

d_gene,abundance,j_gene,len,v_gene,CDR3aa,CDR3nt
TRBD1,few,TRBJ1-2,13,TRBV19,CASATGGNYGYTF,TGTGCCAGCGCGACAGGGGGTAACTATGGCTACACCTTC
NA,once,TRBJ2-2,17,TRBV7-2,CASSRSPAGADTGELFF,TGTGCCAGCAGTCGGAGCCCCGCGGGGGCTGACACCGGGGAGCTGTTTTTT
NA,NA,TRBJ1-2,13,TRBV27,CASSKGDRAGYTF,TGTGCCAGCAGTAAGGGGGATAGGGCTGGCTACACCTTC
NA,NA,TRBJ1-1,15,TRBV9,CASSVAQTENTEAFF,TGTGCCAGCAGCGTAGCCCAGACAGAGAACACTGAAGCTTTCTTT
NA,NA,TRBJ2-4,16,TRBV3-1/TRBV3-2,CASSQDQGRAKNIQYF,TGTGCCAGCAGCCAAGATCAGGGAAGGGCCAAAAACATTCAGTACTTC
TRBD1,NA,TRBJ2-7,12,TRBV29-1,CSVPGGQYEQYF,TGCAGCGTCCCAGGGGGACAGTACGAGCAGTACTTC
TRBD2,NA,TRBJ2-1,20,TRBV7-6,CASSPRGDRLRTRRNNEQFF,TGTGCCAGCAGCCCCCGGGGGGACCGCCTCAGAACCCGAAGAAACAATGAGCAGTTCTTC
NA,NA,TRBJ1-1,15,TRBV5-1,CASSLGGQGGTEAFF,TGCGCCAGCAGCTTGGGAGGCCAGGGAGGCACTGAAGCTTTCTTT
TRBD2,NA,TRBJ2-1,15,TRBV19,CASSPTIAGAPPQFF,TGTGCCAGTAGTCCTACCATAGCGGGAGCCCCCCCGCAGTTCTTC
TRBD2,once,TRBJ2-7,15,TRBV4-2,CASSPGGSQLYEQYF,TGTGCCAGCAGCCCGGGGGGGAGCCAATTGTACGAGCAGTACTTC
TRBD1,NA,TRBJ2-1,15,TRBV7-9,CASSFWDRRIDEQFF,TGTGCCAGCAGCTTCTGGGACAGGAGGATAGATGAGCAGTTCTTC
NA,NA,TRBJ1-1,14,TRBV6-5,CASSPLRVNTEAFF,TGTGCCAGCAGCCCATTGAGAGTTAACACTGAAGCTTTCTTT
TRBD2,NA,TRBJ2-3,17,TRBV2,CASSTTASGSGTDTQYF,TGTGCCAGCAGTACCACCGCTAGCGGGAGTGGGACAGATACGCAGTATTTT
NA,NA,TRBJ2-3,15,TRBV5-6,CASSRLGTSTDTQYF,TGTGCCAGCAGCCGCCTGGGGACTAGCACAGATACGCAGTATTTT
NA,NA,TRBJ2-7,14,TRBV15,CATSTDRELYEQYF,TGTGCCACCAGCACCGACAGAGAGCTCTACGAGCAGTACTTC
NA,NA,TRBJ1-1,15,TRBV9,CASSTRDRQTFEAFF,TGTGCCAGCAGCACCCGTGACAGACAGACTTTTGAAGCTTTCTTT
NA,NA,TRBJ2-7,13,TRBV15,CATSVGQAYEQYF,TGTGCCACCAGCGTGGGGCAGGCCTACGAGCAGTACTTC
TRBD1,few,TRBJ1-5,15,TRBV2,CASSSDRGARQPQHF,TGTGCCAGCAGTTCCGACAGGGGCGCCCGACAGCCCCAGCATTTT
TRBD2,NA,TRBJ2-1,18,TRBV16,CASSQSLFTSGNYNEQFF,TGTGCCAGCAGCCAATCATTATTTACTAGCGGAAATTACAATGAGCAGTTCTTC
NA,once,TRBJ2-3,15,TRBV6-6,CASSFGGRRGGTQYF,TGTGCCAGCAGTTTTGGGGGCCGGAGAGGGGGAACGCAGTATTTT
TRBD2,NA,TRBJ2-5,16,TRBV20-1,CSASALAGGSQETQYF,TGCAGTGCTAGTGCGCTAGCGGGAGGGTCCCAAGAGACCCAGTACTTC
TRBD2,NA,TRBJ2-1,14,TRBV18,CASSPGLAVHEQFF,TGTGCCAGCTCACCCGGACTAGCAGTGCATGAGCAGTTCTTC
NA,NA,TRBJ1-2,14,TRBV28,CASREGGTKDGYTF,TGTGCCAGCAGGGAAGGGGGTACGAAGGATGGCTACACCTTC
NA,once,TRBJ1-1,14,TRBV6-5,CATVPTGGSTEAFF,TGTGCCACCGTCCCCACGGGGGGAAGTACTGAAGCTTTCTTT
TRBD1,NA,TRBJ1-2,15,TRBV6-5,CASSYSGTGVLGYTF,TGTGCCAGCAGTTACTCGGGGACAGGGGTTCTCGGCTACACCTTC
TRBD2,once,TRBJ2-1,16,TRBV7-9,CASSLDGTGGFSEQFF,TGTGCCAGCAGCTTAGATGGCACCGGGGGGTTCAGCGAGCAGTTCTTC
NA,NA,TRBJ1-3,15,TRBV9,CASSSDLASGNTIYF,TGTGCCAGCAGCTCAGACTTAGCCTCTGGAAACACCATATATTTT
NA,few,TRBJ1-3,15,TRBV6-5,CASSYTGFTGNTIYF,TGTGCCAGCAGTTATACAGGGTTCACTGGAAACACCATATATTTT
TRBD1,NA,TRBJ1-2,13,TRBV27,CASSRDRGLGYTF,TGTGCCAGCAGCAGGGACAGGGGGTTAGGCTACACCTTC
NA,NA,TRBJ1-1,19,TRBV28,CASSLWRGIGLQMNTEAFF,TGTGCCAGCAGTTTGTGGCGTGGTATTGGTTTACAGATGAACACTGAAGCTTTCTTT
NA,NA,TRBJ2-1,14,TRBV11-2,CASSRGTENNEQFF,TGTGCCAGCAGTCGGGGGACAGAAAACAATGAGCAGTTCTTC
TRBD1,NA,TRBJ2-7,14,TRBV13,CASSPGQGPYEQYF,TGTGCCAGCAGCCCCGGACAGGGCCCATACGAGCAGTACTTC
TRBD1,NA,TRBJ2-7,12,TRBV2,CASRRDSYEQYF,TGTGCCAGCAGGAGGGACAGCTACGAGCAGTACTTC
NA,few,TRBJ2-7,18,TRBV3-1/TRBV3-2,CASSPQFGSGTSSYEQYF,TGTGCCAGCAGCCCCCAATTCGGTTCCGGGACATCTTCCTACGAGCAGTACTTC
TRBD2,NA,TRBJ2-7,15,TRBV9,CASSPFISGSNEQYF,TGTGCCAGCAGCCCCTTTATTAGCGGGAGTAACGAGCAGTACTTC
NA,NA,TRBJ2-7,13,TRBV19,CASSPLYSSEQYF,TGTGCCAGTAGTCCCCTGTATAGCTCCGAGCAGTACTTC
NA,NA,TRBJ1-2,13,TRBV14,CASSQDLSYGYTF,TGTGCCAGCAGCCAAGACCTCTCCTATGGCTACACCTTC
TRBD1,NA,TRBJ1-4,13,TRBV30,CAGSRGSNEKLFF,TGTGCCGGGAGCAGGGGGTCTAATGAAAAACTGTTTTTT
TRBD1,NA,TRBJ1-2,16,TRBV6-6,CASSPQRGAGGYGYTF,TGTGCCAGCAGTCCCCAAAGGGGGGCAGGGGGATATGGCTACACCTTC
TRBD1,once,TRBJ1-4,14,TRBV4-1,CASSPTGGNEKLFF,TGCGCCAGCAGCCCGACAGGGGGGAATGAAAAACTGTTTTTT
NA,NA,TRBJ1-1,13,TRBV27,CASSLTGQLEAFF,TGTGCCAGCAGCCTTACAGGGCAGTTAGAAGCTTTCTTT
NA,NA,TRBJ2-7,15,TRBV2,CASSGGGLHSYEQYF,TGTGCCAGCAGCGGAGGGGGCCTACACTCCTACGAGCAGTACTTC